In this sample, the clone carrying this TCR beta chain turned up many times. The antigen is undetermined. The authors made TCR beta libraries by quantitative 5'-RACE with molecular barcodes. One entry per CDR3 protein, called by TCRdb with MiXCR from the 5' RACE reads. The repertoire has approximately 200,000 distinct CDR3 sequences, 10% to 15% of them found once; the top ten carry approximately 10%. The record originates from a study of CD8 T cells in ankylosing spondylitis. Study-wide results and limits: Some motif variants had been reported before (in reactive arthritis synovial fluid and blood).

The CDR3 sequence is 16 residues long. V was shortened by 4 bases and J by 4 bases, with 18 bases between the two germline ends. Looked up from germline, CDR1 is SGHRS and CDR2 is YFSETQ. The chain links TRBV5-1 to TRBJ2-1, with D unresolved. The specimen was blood, either unsorted or a sorted T cell fraction (not recorded which). The origin of this receptor is a female donor with ankylosing spondylitis or in good health (not recorded which). In nucleotides, the CDR3 is TGCGCCAGCAGCAAAGAAGTGGGCAGGTCATACAATGAGCAGTTCTTC. This translates into CASSKEVGRSYNEQFF.